The sequence of this T cell receptor (beta chain) was determined in a study of cytomegalovirus exposure and HLA in healthy donors. Study context: Tens of millions of unique TCRs, all from HLA-typed donors, were included in an early release of the data. Broader study findings: CMV antigen specificity of a few CMV-associated chains was confirmed in vitro. What was likely a sequencing artifact was a cluster of highly shared sequence variants. Earlier findings revealed that most TCR beta V segments proved productive either about 90% or about 30% of the time.

Details on this clone: Its antigen is as yet unknown.

The PCR had 60 Vbeta and 13 Jbeta primers. Only in-frame clones appear in the TCRdb table, and some are missing; sequencing was by immunoSEQ multiplex PCR. The repertoire holds approximately 140,000 clones, with roughly 76% as singletons. Sample: PBMCs. The sequence derives from a woman in her thirties or forties in good health and CMV-seronegative.

The CDR3 here is CASSPRQGRSYEQYF. For the CDR3, the DNA is TGTGCCAGCTCACCACGACAGGGGAGGTCCTACGAGCAGTACTTC. This chain connects TRBV18 to TRBJ2-7, with TRBD1 matching over 8 bases. Looked up from germline, CDR1 is KGHSH and CDR2 is LQKENI. This CDR3 is built from 15 residues. After removal of 1 base from V and 1 base from J, the junction contained 3 bases not matched to a gene.